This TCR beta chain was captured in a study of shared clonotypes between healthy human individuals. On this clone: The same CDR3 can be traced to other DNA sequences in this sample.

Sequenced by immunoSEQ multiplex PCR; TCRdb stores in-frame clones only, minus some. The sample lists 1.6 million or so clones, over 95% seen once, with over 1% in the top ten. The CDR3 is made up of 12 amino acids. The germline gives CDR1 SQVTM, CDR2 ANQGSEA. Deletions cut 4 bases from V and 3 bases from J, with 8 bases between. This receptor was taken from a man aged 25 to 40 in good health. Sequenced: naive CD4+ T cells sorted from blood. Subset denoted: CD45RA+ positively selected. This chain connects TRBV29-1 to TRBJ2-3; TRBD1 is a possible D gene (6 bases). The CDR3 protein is CSVGTGTDTQYF. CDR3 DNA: TGCAGCGTTGGAACAGGGACAGATACGCAGTATTTT.